What follows is one T cell receptor (beta chain) and its context. Its antigen is undetermined. The sample comes from a study of shared clonotypes between healthy human individuals. Broader study findings: When naive CD4 clonotypes were compared across a handful of donors, 4% to 5.5% were shared. Despite large depth, rarefaction showed incomplete sorted-subset sequencing.

Splitting of each subset's genomic DNA was done evenly across several immunoSEQ plates. The protocol was immunoSEQ multiplex PCR, while the TCRdb copy is restricted to in-frame clones and leaves out a portion. The repertoire holds 1.5 million to 2.5 million clones, with about 95% as singletons. V gave up 5 bases and J gave up 5 bases, with 9 bases separating them. The germline V gene has CDR1 LNHDA and CDR2 SQIVND (reference sequence). This CDR3 has 13 residues. It was CD45RO-negative cells, positively selected for CCR7, that made up naive CD8 cells, with terminally differentiated effector memory CD45RA+ cells excluded.

The chain joins TRBV19 to TRBJ2-2; weak D call: TRBD1 (6 bases). The receptor's source is a man aged 18 to 30 in good health. Source material: naive CD8+ T cells sorted from blood. The CDR3 sequence is CASSDTGTGELFF. CDR3 bases: TGTGCCAGTAGTGATACAGGGACCGGGGAGCTGTTTTTT.